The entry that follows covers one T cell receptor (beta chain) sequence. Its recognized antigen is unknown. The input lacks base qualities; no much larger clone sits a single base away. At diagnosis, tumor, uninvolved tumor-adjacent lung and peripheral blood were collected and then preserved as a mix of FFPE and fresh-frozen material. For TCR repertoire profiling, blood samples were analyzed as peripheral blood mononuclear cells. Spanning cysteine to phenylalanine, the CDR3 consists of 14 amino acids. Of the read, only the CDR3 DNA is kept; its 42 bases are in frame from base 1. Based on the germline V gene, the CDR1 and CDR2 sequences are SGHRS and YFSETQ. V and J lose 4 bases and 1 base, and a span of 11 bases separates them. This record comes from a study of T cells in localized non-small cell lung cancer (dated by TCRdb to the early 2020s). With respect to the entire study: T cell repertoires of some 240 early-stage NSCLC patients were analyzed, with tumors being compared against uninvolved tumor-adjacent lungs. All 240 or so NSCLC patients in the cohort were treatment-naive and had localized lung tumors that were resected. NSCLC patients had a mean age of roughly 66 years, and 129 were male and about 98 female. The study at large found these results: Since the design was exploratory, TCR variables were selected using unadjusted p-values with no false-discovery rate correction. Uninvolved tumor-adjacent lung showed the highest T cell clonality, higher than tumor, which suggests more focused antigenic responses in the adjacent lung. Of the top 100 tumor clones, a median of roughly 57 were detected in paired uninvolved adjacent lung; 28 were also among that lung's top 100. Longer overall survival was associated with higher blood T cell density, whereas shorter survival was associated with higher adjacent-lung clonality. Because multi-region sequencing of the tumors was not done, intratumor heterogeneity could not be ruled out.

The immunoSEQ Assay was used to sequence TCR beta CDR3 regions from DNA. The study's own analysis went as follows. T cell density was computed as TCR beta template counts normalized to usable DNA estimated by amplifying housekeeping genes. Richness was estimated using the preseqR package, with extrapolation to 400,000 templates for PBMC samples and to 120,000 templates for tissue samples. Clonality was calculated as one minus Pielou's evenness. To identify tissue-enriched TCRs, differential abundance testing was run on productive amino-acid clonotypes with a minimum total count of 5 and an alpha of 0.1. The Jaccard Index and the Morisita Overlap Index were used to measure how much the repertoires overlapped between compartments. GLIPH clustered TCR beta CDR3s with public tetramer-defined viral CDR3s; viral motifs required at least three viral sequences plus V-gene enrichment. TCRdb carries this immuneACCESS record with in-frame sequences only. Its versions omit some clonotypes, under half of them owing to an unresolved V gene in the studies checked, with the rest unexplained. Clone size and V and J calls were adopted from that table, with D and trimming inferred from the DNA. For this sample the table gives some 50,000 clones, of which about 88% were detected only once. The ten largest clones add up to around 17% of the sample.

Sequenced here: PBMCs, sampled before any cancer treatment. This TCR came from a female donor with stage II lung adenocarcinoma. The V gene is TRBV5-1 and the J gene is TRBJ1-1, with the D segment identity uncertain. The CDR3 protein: CASSPGTENTEAFF. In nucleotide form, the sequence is TGCGCCAGCAGCCCTGGAACAGAGAACACTGAAGCTTTCTTT.